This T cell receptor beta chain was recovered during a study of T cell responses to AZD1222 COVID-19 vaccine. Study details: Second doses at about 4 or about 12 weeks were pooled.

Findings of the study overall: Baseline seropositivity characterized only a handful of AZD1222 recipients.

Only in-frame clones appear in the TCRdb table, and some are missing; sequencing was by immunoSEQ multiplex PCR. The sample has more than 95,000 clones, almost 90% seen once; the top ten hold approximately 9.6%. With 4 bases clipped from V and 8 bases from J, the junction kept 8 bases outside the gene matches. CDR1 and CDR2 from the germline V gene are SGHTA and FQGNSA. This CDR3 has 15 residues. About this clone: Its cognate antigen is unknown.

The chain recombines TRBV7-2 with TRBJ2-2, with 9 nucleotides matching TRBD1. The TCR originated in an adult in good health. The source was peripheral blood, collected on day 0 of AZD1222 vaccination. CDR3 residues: CASSSGTGKSGELFF. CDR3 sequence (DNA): TGTGCCAGCAGCTCGGGGACAGGGAAGTCAGGGGAGCTGTTTTTT. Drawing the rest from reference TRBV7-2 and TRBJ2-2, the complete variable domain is GAGVSQSPSNKVTEKGKDVELRCDPISGHTALYWYRQSLGQGLEFLIYFQGNSAPDKSGLPSDRFSAERTGGSVSTLTIQRTQQEDSAVYLCASSSGTGKSGELFFGEGSRLTVL.